Listed below are T cell receptor beta chains from one sample, sequenced in a study of blood T cells in healthy people across ages. A single record per CDR3 protein comes from TCRdb applying MiXCR to the 5' RACE reads. The sample has approximately 830,000 distinct CDR3 sequences, about 59% seen once. The sequenced sample was blood. The receptor set was obtained from a young man in good health. CDR3s include the opening cysteine and the closing phenylalanine or tryptophan. Each record gives: D gene, J gene, V gene, clone size, CDR3 protein. The D gene is left open where the match is weak. Size values are once, few and many counts, or a class for expanded clones, and some rows have none.

d_call: NA; j_call: TRBJ2-1; v_call: TRBV14; clone_size: few; cdr3_aa: CASSQDEGNEQFF
d_call: NA; j_call: TRBJ2-7; v_call: TRBV9; clone_size: NA; cdr3_aa: CASSVDGNSYEQYF
d_call: NA; j_call: TRBJ1-2; v_call: TRBV29-1; clone_size: NA; cdr3_aa: CSVAGGLDYGYTF
d_call: NA; j_call: TRBJ2-7; v_call: TRBV20-1; clone_size: few; cdr3_aa: CSAEGPYEQYF
d_call: NA; j_call: TRBJ1-1; v_call: TRBV11-2; clone_size: NA; cdr3_aa: CASSPTRGTEAFF
d_call: NA; j_call: TRBJ2-5; v_call: TRBV12-3/TRBV12-4; clone_size: NA; cdr3_aa: CASSLPSLVETQYF
d_call: TRBD1; j_call: NA; v_call: TRBV7-9; clone_size: NA; cdr3_aa: CASSRQGSEQYF
d_call: NA; j_call: TRBJ1-4; v_call: TRBV7-2; clone_size: NA; cdr3_aa: CASSARRMTNEKLFF
d_call: TRBD2; j_call: TRBJ2-1; v_call: TRBV6-6; clone_size: NA; cdr3_aa: CASKGTSGGAVYNEQFF
d_call: NA; j_call: TRBJ1-5; v_call: TRBV20-1; clone_size: many; cdr3_aa: CSAREPAGNQPQHF
d_call: NA; j_call: TRBJ2-3; v_call: TRBV4-3; clone_size: few; cdr3_aa: CASSQEGGPDTDTQYF
d_call: TRBD2; j_call: TRBJ2-1; v_call: TRBV6-5; clone_size: NA; cdr3_aa: CASSRTQGGYNEQFF
d_call: NA; j_call: TRBJ2-1; v_call: TRBV6-1; clone_size: NA; cdr3_aa: CASRDWRGAEQFF
d_call: NA; j_call: TRBJ2-3; v_call: TRBV7-9; clone_size: NA; cdr3_aa: CASSETGDTQYF
d_call: NA; j_call: TRBJ1-2; v_call: TRBV3-1; clone_size: NA; cdr3_aa: CASSQGAGLGYTF
d_call: TRBD1; j_call: TRBJ2-2; v_call: TRBV7-2; clone_size: NA; cdr3_aa: CASSHRQGTNTGELFF
d_call: TRBD1; j_call: TRBJ2-7; v_call: TRBV5-5; clone_size: NA; cdr3_aa: CASSFGSRQGAYEQYF
d_call: TRBD1; j_call: TRBJ1-4; v_call: TRBV4-2; clone_size: NA; cdr3_aa: CASSQDGQGGEKLFF
d_call: TRBD1; j_call: TRBJ2-3; v_call: TRBV3-1; clone_size: NA; cdr3_aa: CASSHMVVIRGQGVSTDTQYF
d_call: NA; j_call: TRBJ2-5; v_call: TRBV20-1; clone_size: NA; cdr3_aa: CSAQGSSGRQETQYF
d_call: NA; j_call: TRBJ1-6; v_call: TRBV10-3; clone_size: NA; cdr3_aa: CAITNGDSPLHF
d_call: NA; j_call: TRBJ2-1; v_call: TRBV20-1; clone_size: NA; cdr3_aa: CSARVRDCGEQFF
d_call: TRBD1; j_call: TRBJ2-5; v_call: TRBV15; clone_size: NA; cdr3_aa: CATSRGQAQETQYF
d_call: NA; j_call: TRBJ1-5; v_call: TRBV21-1; clone_size: NA; cdr3_aa: CASSLRDRDRGLDVDQPQHF
d_call: TRBD1; j_call: TRBJ1-2; v_call: TRBV29-1; clone_size: NA; cdr3_aa: CSVRTGGSYGYTF
d_call: NA; j_call: TRBJ2-1; v_call: TRBV29-1; clone_size: NA; cdr3_aa: CSVELLSSYNEQFF
d_call: TRBD1; j_call: TRBJ1-2; v_call: TRBV20-1; clone_size: NA; cdr3_aa: CSAIPGQANYGYTF
d_call: NA; j_call: TRBJ1-2; v_call: TRBV7-9; clone_size: NA; cdr3_aa: CASSLGGLSYGYTF
d_call: NA; j_call: TRBJ2-5; v_call: TRBV20-1; clone_size: NA; cdr3_aa: CSAGGQGLGETQYF
d_call: TRBD1; j_call: TRBJ1-5; v_call: TRBV27; clone_size: NA; cdr3_aa: CASSDRVNQPQHF
d_call: NA; j_call: TRBJ2-3; v_call: TRBV12-3/TRBV12-4; clone_size: NA; cdr3_aa: CASKGGTAGTDTQYF
d_call: TRBD2; j_call: TRBJ2-3; v_call: TRBV4-3; clone_size: few; cdr3_aa: CASSRNLVGLAGGTDTQYF
d_call: TRBD1; j_call: TRBJ1-6; v_call: TRBV11-2; clone_size: NA; cdr3_aa: CASSLGQGARNSPLHF
d_call: NA; j_call: TRBJ1-5; v_call: TRBV24-1; clone_size: NA; cdr3_aa: CATSVGDSNQPQHF
d_call: NA; j_call: TRBJ2-5; v_call: TRBV24-1; clone_size: few; cdr3_aa: CATSDGGRGLYQETQYF
d_call: NA; j_call: NA; v_call: TRBV7-9; clone_size: once; cdr3_aa: CASSERGEETQYF
d_call: TRBD1; j_call: TRBJ2-7; v_call: TRBV5-1; clone_size: NA; cdr3_aa: CASHPGQGFYEQYF
d_call: NA; j_call: TRBJ2-7; v_call: TRBV15; clone_size: NA; cdr3_aa: CATSPPHSYEQYF
d_call: TRBD2; j_call: TRBJ2-1; v_call: TRBV20-1; clone_size: NA; cdr3_aa: CSARALAGGRSEQFF
d_call: NA; j_call: TRBJ2-7; v_call: TRBV6-5; clone_size: NA; cdr3_aa: CASSYGWLVHEQYF
d_call: TRBD2; j_call: TRBJ2-1; v_call: TRBV2; clone_size: NA; cdr3_aa: CASVAGGSYNEQFF
d_call: NA; j_call: TRBJ2-1; v_call: TRBV18; clone_size: NA; cdr3_aa: CASSPGTTVNEQFF
d_call: NA; j_call: TRBJ2-3; v_call: TRBV21-1; clone_size: NA; cdr3_aa: CASGKVGYLGRMDTQYF
d_call: NA; j_call: TRBJ2-2; v_call: TRBV29-1; clone_size: few; cdr3_aa: CSAERGAGTGELFF
d_call: NA; j_call: TRBJ2-3; v_call: TRBV29-1; clone_size: few; cdr3_aa: CSLEGTHRDTQYF
d_call: TRBD1; j_call: TRBJ2-1; v_call: TRBV3-1; clone_size: NA; cdr3_aa: CASSQEGGYYEQYF
d_call: NA; j_call: TRBJ1-5; v_call: TRBV20-1; clone_size: few; cdr3_aa: CSATGTSSNQPQHF
d_call: NA; j_call: TRBJ1-2; v_call: TRBV20-1; clone_size: NA; cdr3_aa: CSARTGRVHGYTF
d_call: TRBD2; j_call: TRBJ2-5; v_call: TRBV27; clone_size: NA; cdr3_aa: CASSSLAGFQETQYF
d_call: NA; j_call: TRBJ2-7; v_call: TRBV20-1; clone_size: NA; cdr3_aa: CSARVATTYEQYF
d_call: NA; j_call: TRBJ2-1; v_call: TRBV7-3; clone_size: NA; cdr3_aa: CASSPHDSFGNEPFF
d_call: TRBD2; j_call: TRBJ2-5; v_call: TRBV5-1; clone_size: NA; cdr3_aa: CASSLVLSGGQETQYF
d_call: TRBD2; j_call: TRBJ2-3; v_call: TRBV7-9; clone_size: few; cdr3_aa: CASSPGTSETDTQYF
d_call: TRBD1; j_call: TRBJ2-4; v_call: TRBV7-8; clone_size: NA; cdr3_aa: CASSDSGTGGVIQYF
d_call: TRBD1; j_call: TRBJ2-7; v_call: TRBV29-1; clone_size: NA; cdr3_aa: CSVQTGTEVGEQYF
d_call: NA; j_call: TRBJ2-2; v_call: TRBV11-2; clone_size: NA; cdr3_aa: CATRSVRGELFF
d_call: NA; j_call: TRBJ2-3; v_call: TRBV14; clone_size: NA; cdr3_aa: CASSQESLRGDTQYF
d_call: NA; j_call: TRBJ1-1; v_call: TRBV21-1; clone_size: NA; cdr3_aa: CASSKGAGPQNTEAFF
d_call: NA; j_call: TRBJ1-5; v_call: TRBV20-1; clone_size: NA; cdr3_aa: CSAREGLNQPQHF
d_call: NA; j_call: TRBJ1-2; v_call: TRBV27; clone_size: NA; cdr3_aa: CASSLFQGSDYGYTF